The present T cell receptor (beta chain) was sequenced within a study of CD8 T cells in ankylosing spondylitis. In this sample, this clonotype turned up a few times. The antigen remains unidentified. Study outcomes and limitations: Disease-linked clones were found to be CD8+ and relatively rare in peripheral blood. Seven to nine highly homologous variants formed a TCR beta motif that appeared characteristic of ankylosing spondylitis blood. Some of the motif variants had earlier been found in reactive arthritis patients' fluid and blood. From matched ankylosing spondylitis synovial fluid, disease-linked clones were reportedly recovered at significantly enriched levels.

Molecular-barcoded quantitative 5'-RACE produced these TCR beta libraries. TCRdb re-analysed the 5' RACE reads in MiXCR, keeping a single row per CDR3 protein. The table has about 800,000 distinct CDR3 sequences, over 9.5% seen once. The V and J ends lost 4 bases and 0 bases respectively, with 14 bases between them. The length of the CDR3 is 16 residues. The V gene's germline CDR1 is SGHRS and CDR2 YFSETQ. This chain joins TRBV5-1 and TRBJ2-1; TRBD1 or TRBD2 may be the D gene (5 bases each). The specimen was blood, either unsorted or a sorted T cell fraction (not recorded which). The sequence was collected from a male donor with ankylosing spondylitis. Written as DNA, the CDR3 is TGCGCCAGCAGCCTGGGGACGTTGATCTCCTACAATGAGCAGTTCTTC. This encodes CASSLGTLISYNEQFF.